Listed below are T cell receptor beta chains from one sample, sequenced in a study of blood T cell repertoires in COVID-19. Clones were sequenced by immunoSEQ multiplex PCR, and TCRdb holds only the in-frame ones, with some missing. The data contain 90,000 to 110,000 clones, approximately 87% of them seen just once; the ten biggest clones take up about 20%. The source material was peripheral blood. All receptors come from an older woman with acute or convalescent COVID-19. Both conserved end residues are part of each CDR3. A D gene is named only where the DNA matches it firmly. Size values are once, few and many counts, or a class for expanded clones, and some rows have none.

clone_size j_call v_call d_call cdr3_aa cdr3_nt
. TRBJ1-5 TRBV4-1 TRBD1 CASSQDWDRGRAQHF TGCGCCAGCAGCCAAGATTGGGACAGGGGCCGGGCCCAGCATTTT
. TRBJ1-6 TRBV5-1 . CASSPTGKNNSPLHF TGCGCCAGCAGCCCCACAGGGAAGAATAATTCACCCCTCCACTTT
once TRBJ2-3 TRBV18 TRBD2 CASSLSGGTDTQYF TGTGCCAGCTCACTTAGCGGGGGAACAGATACGCAGTATTTT
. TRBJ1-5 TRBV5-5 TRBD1 CASSLVQGALGGQPQHF TGTGCCAGCAGCTTGGTGCAGGGGGCGCTTGGTGGGCAGCCCCAGCATTTT
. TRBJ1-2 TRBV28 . CASSSSGYGYTF TGTGCCAGCAGCTCGAGTGGCTATGGCTACACCTTC
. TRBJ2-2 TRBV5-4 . CASSSRRGDTGELFF TGTGCCAGCAGCTCCCGGCGGGGAGACACCGGGGAGCTGTTTTTT
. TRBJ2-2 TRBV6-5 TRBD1 CASSRGQGAGELFF TGTGCCAGCAGTCGAGGACAGGGGGCAGGGGAGCTGTTTTTT
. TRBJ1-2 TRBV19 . CASSLTAGAANYGYTF TGTGCCAGTAGTCTAACAGCGGGGGCGGCGAACTATGGCTACACCTTC
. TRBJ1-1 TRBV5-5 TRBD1 CASSSYGDSREAFF TGTGCCAGCAGCTCTTACGGGGACAGCCGTGAAGCTTTCTTT
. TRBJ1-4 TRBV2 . CASSLEPRAGEKLFF TGTGCCAGCAGTCTCGAACCCAGGGCGGGAGAAAAACTGTTTTTT
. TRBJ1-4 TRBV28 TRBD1 CASTKFGTGFEKLFF TGTGCCAGCACCAAATTCGGGACAGGGTTTGAAAAACTGTTTTTT
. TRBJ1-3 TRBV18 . CASSGRREGNTIYF TGTGCCAGCTCAGGTCGTCGAGAGGGAAACACCATATATTTT
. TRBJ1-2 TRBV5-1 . CASSSLQGPYGYTF TGCGCCAGCAGCTCCCTACAGGGCCCTTATGGCTACACCTTC
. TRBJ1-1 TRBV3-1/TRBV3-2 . CASSLRQPLTEAFF TGTGCCAGCAGCCTGAGACAGCCACTCACTGAAGCTTTCTTT
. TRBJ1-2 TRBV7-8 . CASSSARALGSGYTF TGTGCCAGCAGCTCCGCCCGGGCACTAGGGAGCGGCTACACCTTC
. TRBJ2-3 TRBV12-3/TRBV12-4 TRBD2 CASSLGGADTQYF TGTGCCAGCAGTTTGGGAGGGGCCGATACGCAGTATTTT
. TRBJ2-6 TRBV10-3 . CATGPGIGSGANVLTF TGTGCCACCGGACCGGGGATCGGGTCTGGGGCCAACGTCCTGACTTTC
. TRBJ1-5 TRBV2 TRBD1 CASRAWTGEWDQPQHF TGTGCCAGCAGAGCTTGGACAGGGGAGTGGGATCAGCCCCAGCATTTT
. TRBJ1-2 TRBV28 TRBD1 CASSFTGVNYGYTF TGTGCCAGCAGCTTCACAGGGGTTAACTATGGCTACACCTTC
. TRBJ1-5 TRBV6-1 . CASSEVGQGRMPQHF TGTGCCAGCAGTGAGGTCGGGCAGGGCCGGATGCCCCAGCATTTT
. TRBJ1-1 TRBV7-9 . CASSLGAYTEAFF TGTGCCAGCAGCTTGGGGGCTTACACTGAAGCTTTCTTT
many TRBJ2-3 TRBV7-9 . CASSSEATRAGDF TGTGCCAGCAGCTCCGAAGCGACTCGCGCCGGGGATTTT
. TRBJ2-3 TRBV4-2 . CASSQEMGRDTQYF TGTGCCAGCAGCCAAGAAATGGGGCGAGATACGCAGTATTTT
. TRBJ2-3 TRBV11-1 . CASSSGLDTQYF TGTGCCAGCAGCTCCGGACTAGATACGCAGTATTTT
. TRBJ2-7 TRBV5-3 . CARSPGYEQYF TGTGCCAGAAGCCCCGGGTACGAGCAGTACTTC
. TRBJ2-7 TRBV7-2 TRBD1 CASKVGQGPYEQYF TGTGCCAGCAAGGTGGGACAGGGGCCCTACGAGCAGTACTTC
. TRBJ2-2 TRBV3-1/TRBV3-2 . CASSQVDIVGGELFF TGTGCCAGCAGCCAAGTGGACATCGTTGGCGGGGAGCTGTTTTTT
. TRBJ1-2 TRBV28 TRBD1 CASSLRDRRIVAF TGTGCCAGCAGCCTGCGGGACAGAAGAATAGTCGCCTTC
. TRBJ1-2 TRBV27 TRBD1 CASARDRGDYGYTF TGTGCCAGCGCAAGGGACAGGGGGGACTATGGCTACACCTTC
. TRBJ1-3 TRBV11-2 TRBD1 CASSLGRGLGNTIYF TGTGCCAGCAGCCTAGGAAGGGGGCTTGGAAACACCATATATTTT
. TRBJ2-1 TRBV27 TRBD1 CASRPGTGLYNEQFF TGTGCCAGCAGGCCCGGGACAGGGCTGTACAATGAGCAGTTCTTC
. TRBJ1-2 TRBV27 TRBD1 CASKYGTAGAYTF TGTGCCAGTAAGTACGGGACAGCAGGCGCCTACACCTTC
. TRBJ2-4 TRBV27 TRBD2 CASSGTSGSVLPKNIQYF TGTGCCAGCAGCGGGACTAGCGGGAGTGTTCTTCCCAAAAACATTCAGTACTTC
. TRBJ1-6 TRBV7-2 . CASAGVNSPLHF TGTGCCAGCGCAGGGGTAAATTCACCCCTCCACTTT
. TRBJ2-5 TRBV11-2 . CASTLGGRETQYF TGTGCCAGCACCTTGGGGGGTCGAGAGACCCAGTACTTC
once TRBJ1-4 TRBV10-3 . CAISAQGTTNEKLFF TGTGCCATCAGTGCGCAGGGAACAACTAATGAAAAACTGTTTTTT
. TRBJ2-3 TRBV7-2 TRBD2 CASSFSGGRADTQYF TGTGCCAGCAGCTTTAGCGGGGGACGAGCAGATACGCAGTATTTT
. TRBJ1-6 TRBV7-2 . CASSTFGSPLHF TGTGCCAGCAGCACTTTTGGTTCACCCCTCCACTTT
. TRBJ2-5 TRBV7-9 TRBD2 CASSNAGTIQETQYF TGTGCCAGCAGCAATGCCGGGACTATCCAAGAGACCCAGTACTTC
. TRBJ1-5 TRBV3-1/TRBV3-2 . CASRNTGTNQPQHF TGTGCCAGCAGAAATACAGGGACCAATCAGCCCCAGCATTTT
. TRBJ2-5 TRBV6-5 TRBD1 CASSYSGQGETQYF TGTGCCAGCAGTTACTCCGGACAGGGGGAGACCCAGTACTTC
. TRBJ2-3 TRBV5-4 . CASSASLTSQADTQYF TGTGCCAGCAGCGCGTCCCTTACTAGTCAGGCAGATACGCAGTATTTT
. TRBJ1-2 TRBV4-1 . CASSQVLSGILNYGYTF TGCGCCAGCAGCCAAGTATTGTCCGGGATCCTAAACTATGGCTACACCTTC
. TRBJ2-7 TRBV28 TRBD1 CASRVGTDTEQYF TGTGCCAGCAGGGTAGGGACAGACACCGAGCAGTACTTC
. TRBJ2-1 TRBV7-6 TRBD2 CASNSAGGSIHNEQFF TGTGCCAGCAACTCCGCGGGGGGGTCCATCCACAATGAGCAGTTCTTC
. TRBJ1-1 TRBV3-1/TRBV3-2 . CASSPRGYTEAFF TGTGCCAGCAGCCCGAGGGGGTACACTGAAGCTTTCTTT
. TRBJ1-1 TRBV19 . CASSRVMNTEAFF TGTGCCAGTTCCAGGGTTATGAACACTGAAGCTTTCTTT
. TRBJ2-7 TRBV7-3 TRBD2 CASSTRTSLYEQYF TGTGCCAGCAGCACCCGGACTAGCCTCTACGAGCAGTACTTC
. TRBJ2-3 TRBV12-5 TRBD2 CASGLGLAGGTDTQYF TGTGCTAGTGGTTTGGGACTAGCGGGGGGCACAGATACGCAGTATTTT
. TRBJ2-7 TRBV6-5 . CASRGSYEQYF TGTGCCAGCCGGGGAAGCTACGAGCAGTACTTC
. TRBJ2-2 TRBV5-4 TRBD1 CASSPPWTGGIGGELFF TGTGCCAGCAGCCCTCCTTGGACAGGGGGGATTGGCGGGGAGCTGTTTTTT